This T cell receptor (beta chain) was observed in a study of blood T cells in healthy people across ages. This clonotype was observed a handful of times. CDR3 size: 16 residues. Trimming stripped 6 bases from V and 7 bases from J, with 21 bases between. A second PCR, run for roughly 7 to 11 cycles, used a sample-barcoded 5' primer plus a J-beta primer mix. TCRdb re-called the 5' RACE reads through MiXCR, storing one row per CDR3 protein. The sample consists of 700,000 to 850,000 distinct CDR3 sequences, roughly 40% of them appearing once. The sequence was obtained from a man aged 18 to 30 in good health. The sample taken for sequencing was blood. The rearrangement links TRBV12-3 or TRBV12-4 to TRBJ2-2; maybe TRBD2 (6 bases). CDR3 loop: CASSPAGTSVIGELFF. CDR3 nucleotides: TGTGCCAGCAGCCCAGCTGGGACTTCCGTTATCGGGGAGCTGTTTTTT.